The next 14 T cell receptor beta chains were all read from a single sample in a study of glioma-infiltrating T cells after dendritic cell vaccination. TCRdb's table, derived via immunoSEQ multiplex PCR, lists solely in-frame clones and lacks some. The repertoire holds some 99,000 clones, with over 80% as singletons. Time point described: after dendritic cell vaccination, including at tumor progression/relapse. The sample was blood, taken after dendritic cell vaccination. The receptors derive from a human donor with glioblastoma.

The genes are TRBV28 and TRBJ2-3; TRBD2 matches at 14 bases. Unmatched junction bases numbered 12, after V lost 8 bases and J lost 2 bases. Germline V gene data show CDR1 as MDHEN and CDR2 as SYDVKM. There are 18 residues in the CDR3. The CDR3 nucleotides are TGTGCCAGCTTACCGCCGGGACTAGCGGGAGTGCCCACAGATACGCAGTATTTT. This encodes CASLPPGLAGVPTDTQYF.

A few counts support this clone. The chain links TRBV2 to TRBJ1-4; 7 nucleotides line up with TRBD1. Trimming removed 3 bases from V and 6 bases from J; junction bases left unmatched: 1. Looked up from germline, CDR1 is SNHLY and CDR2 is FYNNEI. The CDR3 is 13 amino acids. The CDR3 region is CASSDRGYEKLFF. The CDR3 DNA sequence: TGTGCCAGCAGTGACAGGGGGTATGAAAAACTGTTTTTT.

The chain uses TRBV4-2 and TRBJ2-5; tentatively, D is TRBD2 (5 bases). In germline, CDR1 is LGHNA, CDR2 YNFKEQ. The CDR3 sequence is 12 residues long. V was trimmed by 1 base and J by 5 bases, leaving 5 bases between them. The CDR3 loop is CASSQGGETQYF. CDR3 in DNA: TGTGCCAGCAGCCAAGGCGGGGAGACCCAGTACTTC.

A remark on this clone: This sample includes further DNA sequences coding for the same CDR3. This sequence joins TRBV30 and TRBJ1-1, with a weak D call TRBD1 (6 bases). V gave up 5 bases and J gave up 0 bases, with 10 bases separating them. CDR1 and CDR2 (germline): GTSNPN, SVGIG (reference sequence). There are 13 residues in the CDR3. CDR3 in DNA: TGTGCCTGGGGGGGGGCTTTGAACACTGAAGCTTTCTTT. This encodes CAWGGALNTEAFF.

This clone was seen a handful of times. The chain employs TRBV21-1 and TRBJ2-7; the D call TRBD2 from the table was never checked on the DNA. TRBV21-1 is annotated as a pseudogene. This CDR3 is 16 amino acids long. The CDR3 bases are TGTGCCAGCAGCCGATCCACTAGCGGGAGTAGGTACGAGCAGTACTTC. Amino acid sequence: CASSRSTSGSRYEQYF.

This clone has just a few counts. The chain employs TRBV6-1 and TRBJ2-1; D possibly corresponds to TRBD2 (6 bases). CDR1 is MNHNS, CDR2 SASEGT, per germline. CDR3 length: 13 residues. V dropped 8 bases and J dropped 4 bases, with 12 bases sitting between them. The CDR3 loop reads CASLTGGYNEQFF. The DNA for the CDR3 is TGTGCCAGCTTAACTGGAGGGTACAATGAGCAGTTCTTC.

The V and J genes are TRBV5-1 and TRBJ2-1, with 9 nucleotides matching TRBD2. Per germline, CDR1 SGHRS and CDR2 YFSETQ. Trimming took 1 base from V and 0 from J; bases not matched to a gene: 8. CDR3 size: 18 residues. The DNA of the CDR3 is TGCGCCAGCAGCTTGTCACTAGCGGGTCTTGCCTCCTACAATGAGCAGTTCTTC. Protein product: CASSLSLAGLASYNEQFF.

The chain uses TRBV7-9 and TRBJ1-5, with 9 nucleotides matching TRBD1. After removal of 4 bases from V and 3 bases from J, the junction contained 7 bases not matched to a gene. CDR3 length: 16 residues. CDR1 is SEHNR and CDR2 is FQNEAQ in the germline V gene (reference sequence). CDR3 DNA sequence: TGTGCCAGCAGCTCAGGACAGGGGACGGTCAATCAGCCCCAGCATTTT. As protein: CASSSGQGTVNQPQHF.

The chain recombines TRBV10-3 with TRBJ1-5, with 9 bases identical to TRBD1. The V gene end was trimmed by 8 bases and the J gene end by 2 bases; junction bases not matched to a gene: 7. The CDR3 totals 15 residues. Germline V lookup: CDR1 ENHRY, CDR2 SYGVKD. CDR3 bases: TGTGCCATCGGGGGACAGGGCCTTGGCAATCAGCCCCAGCATTTT. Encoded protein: CAIGGQGLGNQPQHF.

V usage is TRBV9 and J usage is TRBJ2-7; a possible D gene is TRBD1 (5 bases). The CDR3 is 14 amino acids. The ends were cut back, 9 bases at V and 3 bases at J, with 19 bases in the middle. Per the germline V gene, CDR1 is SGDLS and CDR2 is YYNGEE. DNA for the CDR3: TGTGCCATCGCCGCGCCAGGGCTCCTCTACGAGCAGTACTTC. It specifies CAIAAPGLLYEQYF.

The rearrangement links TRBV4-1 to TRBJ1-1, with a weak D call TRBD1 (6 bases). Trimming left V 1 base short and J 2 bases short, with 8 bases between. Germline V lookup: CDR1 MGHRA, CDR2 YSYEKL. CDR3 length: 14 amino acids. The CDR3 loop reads CASSQVQGNTEAFF. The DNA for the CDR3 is TGCGCCAGCAGCCAAGTACAGGGAAACACTGAAGCTTTCTTT.

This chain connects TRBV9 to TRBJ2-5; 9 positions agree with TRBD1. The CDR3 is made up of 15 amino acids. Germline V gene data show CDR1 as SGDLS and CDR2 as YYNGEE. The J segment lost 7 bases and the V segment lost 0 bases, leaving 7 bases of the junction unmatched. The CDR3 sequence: CASSVALGQGMTQYF. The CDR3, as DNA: TGTGCCAGCAGCGTAGCTCTGGGACAGGGAATGACCCAGTACTTC.

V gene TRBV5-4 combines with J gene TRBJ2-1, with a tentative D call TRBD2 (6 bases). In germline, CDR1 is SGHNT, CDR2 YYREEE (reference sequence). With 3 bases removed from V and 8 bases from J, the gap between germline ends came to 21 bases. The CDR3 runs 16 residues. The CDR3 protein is CASSSKRASDFDEQFF. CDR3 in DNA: TGTGCCAGCAGCTCCAAGCGGGCTTCAGACTTTGATGAGCAGTTCTTC.

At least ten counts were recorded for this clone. As DNA, the CDR3 is TGTGCCAGCAGTTTTGGGGGGCTAGCGGGTACCTACGAGCAGTACTTC. Translation gives CASSFGGLAGTYEQYF. The rearrangement links TRBV27 to TRBJ2-7; 8 nucleotides agree with TRBD2. J lost 2 bases, V lost 3 bases, and 9 bases had no gene match. CDR1 and CDR2 from the germline V gene are MNHEY and SMNVEV (reference sequence). The CDR3 has 16 amino acids.